These 3 T cell receptor beta chains were sequenced from one sample in a study of blood T cell repertoires in COVID-19. Profiling relied on immunoSEQ multiplex PCR, and the TCRdb table lists in-frame clones only, not all of them. The sample consists of more than 150,000 clones, about 90% of them appearing once. The sequenced sample consisted of peripheral blood. These receptors were obtained from a man between 65 and 85 years old with active or convalescent COVID-19.

V gene TRBV4-1 combines with J gene TRBJ1-4; D perhaps matches TRBD1 (5 bases). CDR3 length: 19 amino acids. Germline lookup yields CDR1 MGHRA and CDR2 YSYEKL. V was trimmed by 0 bases and J by 0 bases, leaving 17 bases between them. This chain's CDR3 is CASSQEEKGFFATNEKLFF. In nucleotides, the CDR3 is TGCGCCAGCAGCCAAGAAGAAAAGGGGTTCTTTGCAACTAATGAAAAACTGTTTTTT.

The rearrangement joins TRBV14 to TRBJ2-1; 10 bases match TRBD1. Trimming removed 4 bases from V and 7 bases from J; junction bases left unmatched: 10. CDR3 length equals 16 residues. Germline V CDR1 and CDR2: SGHDN, FVKESK. In nucleotides, the CDR3 is TGTGCCAGCAGCCGTACTTTAGGGACAGGGGAAAATGAGCAGTTCTTC. Its protein product is CASSRTLGTGENEQFF.

The chain joins TRBV18 to TRBJ1-1; TRBD1 agrees at 8 bases. From germline, CDR1 is KGHSH and CDR2 LQKENI. The CDR3 totals 15 residues. V dropped 5 bases and J dropped 1; count of bases not matched to a gene: 6. Here the CDR3 reads CASSKGTGGNTEAFF. CDR3 in DNA: TGTGCCAGCTCAAAGGGGACAGGCGGGAACACTGAAGCTTTCTTT.